This TCR beta chain was documented in a study of Ad26.COV2.S vaccination and SARS-CoV-2 variants. At the level of the study: A COV1001 Ad26.COV2.S trial-arm participant provided the sample. Each vaccinee took Ad26.COV2.S intramuscularly, once or twice 56 days apart. General observations from the study: TCR breadth and depth analyses may have underestimated total T cell responses. Reported findings describe substantial breadth in spike-specific CD8+ and CD4+ T cell responses following vaccination.

The germline V gene encodes CDR1 MNHEY and CDR2 SVGAGI. Trimming removed 6 bases from V and 0 bases from J, with 6 bases in between. The CDR3 totals 13 residues. In the case of this clone: Its antigen is not known.

Sample treatment: about 20 received Ad26.COV2.S at low or high dose, single or two shots; about 5 received placebo; per-sample allocation not given. Material that was analyzed had been drawn on day 63 after the first vaccine or placebo injection. This table comes from immunoSEQ multiplex PCR, and its TCRdb copy is limited to in-frame clones, with some not included. The sample lists some 340,000 clones; around 81% were seen once. The V and J genes are TRBV6-5 and TRBJ1-3, with unresolved D. Sample: peripheral blood, taken in a trial of Ad26.COV2.S vaccine versus placebo. This receptor was identified in a person aged 18-65 years who received the Ad26.COV2.S COVID-19 vaccine or a placebo. CDR3 protein: CASSQSSGNTIYF. The CDR3 DNA sequence: TGTGCCAGCAGCCAGAGCTCTGGAAACACCATATATTTT.